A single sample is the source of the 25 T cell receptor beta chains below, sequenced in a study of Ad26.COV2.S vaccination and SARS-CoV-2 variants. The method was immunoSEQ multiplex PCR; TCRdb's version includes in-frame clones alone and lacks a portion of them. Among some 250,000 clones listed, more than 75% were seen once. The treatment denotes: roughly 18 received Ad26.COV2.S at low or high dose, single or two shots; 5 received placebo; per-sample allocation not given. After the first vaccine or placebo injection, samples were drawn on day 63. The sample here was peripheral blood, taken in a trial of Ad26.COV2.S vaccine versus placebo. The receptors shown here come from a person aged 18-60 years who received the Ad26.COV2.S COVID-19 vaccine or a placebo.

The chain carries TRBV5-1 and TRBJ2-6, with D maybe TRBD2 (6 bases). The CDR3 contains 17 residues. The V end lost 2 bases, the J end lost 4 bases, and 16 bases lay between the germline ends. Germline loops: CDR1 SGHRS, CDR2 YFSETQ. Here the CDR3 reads CASSFGGSSAGANVLTF. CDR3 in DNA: TGCGCCAGCAGCTTCGGAGGGTCCTCGGCCGGGGCCAACGTCCTGACTTTC.

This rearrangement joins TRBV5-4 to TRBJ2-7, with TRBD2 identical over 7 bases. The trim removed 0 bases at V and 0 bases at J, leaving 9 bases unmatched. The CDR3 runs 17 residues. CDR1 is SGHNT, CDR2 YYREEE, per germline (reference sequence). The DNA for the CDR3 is TGTGCCAGCAGCTTGGACAGCCCCAGCGGGGCCTCCTACGAGCAGTACTTC. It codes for CASSLDSPSGASYEQYF.

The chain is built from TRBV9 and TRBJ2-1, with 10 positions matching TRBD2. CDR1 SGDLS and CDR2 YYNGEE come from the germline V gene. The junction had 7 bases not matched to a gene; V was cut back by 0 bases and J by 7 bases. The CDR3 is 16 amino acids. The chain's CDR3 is CASSVDPAGGPNEQFF. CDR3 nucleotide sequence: TGTGCCAGCAGCGTAGATCCAGCGGGGGGGCCAAATGAGCAGTTCTTC.

The CDR3 DNA follows: TGCGCCAGCATGAACCCACAGGGTCCGATGAACACTGAAGCTTTCTTT. It encodes CASMNPQGPMNTEAFF. The gene calls are TRBV10-2 and TRBJ1-1; a weak D match, TRBD1 (6 bases). Germline-derived CDR1 and CDR2 are WSHSY and SAAADI. This CDR3 is 16 amino acids long. V was trimmed by 7 bases and J by 0 bases, leaving 18 bases between them.

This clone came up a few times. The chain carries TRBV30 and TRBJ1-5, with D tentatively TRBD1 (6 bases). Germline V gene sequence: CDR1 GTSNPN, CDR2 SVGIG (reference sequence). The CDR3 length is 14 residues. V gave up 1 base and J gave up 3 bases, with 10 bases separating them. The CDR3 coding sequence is TGTGCCTGGAGTGCTGACAGGTCCAATCAGCCCCAGCATTTT. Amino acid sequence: CAWSADRSNQPQHF.

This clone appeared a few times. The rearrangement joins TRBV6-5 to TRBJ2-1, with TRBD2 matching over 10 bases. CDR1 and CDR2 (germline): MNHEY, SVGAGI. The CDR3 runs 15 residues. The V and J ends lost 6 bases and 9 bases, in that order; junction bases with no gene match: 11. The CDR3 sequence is CASSPPRTSGLEQFF. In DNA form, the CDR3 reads TGTGCCAGCAGCCCCCCTAGGACTAGCGGACTTGAGCAGTTCTTC.

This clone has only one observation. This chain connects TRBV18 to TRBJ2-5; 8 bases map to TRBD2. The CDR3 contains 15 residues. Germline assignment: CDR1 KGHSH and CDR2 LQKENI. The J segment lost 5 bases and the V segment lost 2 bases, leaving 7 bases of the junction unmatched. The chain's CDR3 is CASSPKAGGGETQYF. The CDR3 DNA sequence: TGTGCCAGCTCACCAAAGGCGGGAGGCGGTGAGACCCAGTACTTC. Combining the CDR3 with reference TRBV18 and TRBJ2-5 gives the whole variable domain NAGVMQNPRHLVRRRGQEARLRCSPMKGHSHVYWYRQLPEEGLKFMVYLQKENIIDESGMPKERFSAEFPKEGPSILRIQQVVRGDSAAYFCASSPKAGGGETQYFGPGTRLLVL.

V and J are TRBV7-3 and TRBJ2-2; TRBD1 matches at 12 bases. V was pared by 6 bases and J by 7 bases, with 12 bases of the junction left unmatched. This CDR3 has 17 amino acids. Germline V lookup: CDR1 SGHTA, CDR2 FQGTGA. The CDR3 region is CASSQPGQGAGGGELFF. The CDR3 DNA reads TGTGCCAGCAGTCAACCGGGACAGGGGGCTGGTGGCGGGGAGCTGTTTTTT.

This CDR3 is CASSLGWGADTGELFF. CDR3 DNA sequence: TGTGCCAGCAGCTTGGGGTGGGGAGCGGACACCGGGGAGCTGTTTTTT. The chain links TRBV5-5 to TRBJ2-2, with D maybe TRBD2 (5 bases). Trimming pared 0 bases from V and 3 bases from J, leaving 12 bases between. Germline CDR1 and CDR2: SGHKS and YYEKEE (reference sequence). The CDR3 spans 16 residues.

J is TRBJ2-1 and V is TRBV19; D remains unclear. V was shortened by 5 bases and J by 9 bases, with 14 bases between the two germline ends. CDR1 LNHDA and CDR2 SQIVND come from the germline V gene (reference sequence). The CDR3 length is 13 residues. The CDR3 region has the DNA TGTGCCAGTAGTGGGCAAGTTCGCGGTGAGCAGTTCTTC. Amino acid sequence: CASSGQVRGEQFF.

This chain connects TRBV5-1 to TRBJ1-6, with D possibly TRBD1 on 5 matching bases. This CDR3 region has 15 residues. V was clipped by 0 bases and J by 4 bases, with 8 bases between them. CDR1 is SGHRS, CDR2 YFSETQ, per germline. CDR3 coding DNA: TGCGCCAGCAGCTTGGAGACAGTTTATAATTCACCCCTCCACTTT. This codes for CASSLETVYNSPLHF.

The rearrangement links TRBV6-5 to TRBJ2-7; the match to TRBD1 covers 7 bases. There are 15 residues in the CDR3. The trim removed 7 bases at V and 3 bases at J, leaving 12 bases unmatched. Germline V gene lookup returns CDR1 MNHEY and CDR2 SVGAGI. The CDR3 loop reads CASIQRQGFRYEQYF. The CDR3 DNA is TGTGCCAGCATCCAACGACAGGGCTTCCGCTACGAGCAGTACTTC.

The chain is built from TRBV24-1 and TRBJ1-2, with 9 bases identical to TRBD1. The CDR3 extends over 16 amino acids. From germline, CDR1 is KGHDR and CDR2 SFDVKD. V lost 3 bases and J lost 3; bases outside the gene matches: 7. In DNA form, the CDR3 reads TGTGCCACCAGTGATCGCCCCGGGACAGGGTACTATGGCTACACCTTC. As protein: CATSDRPGTGYYGYTF.

The CDR3 here is CASTPADWSYEQYF. The CDR3 bases are TGTGCCAGCACCCCAGCGGACTGGTCCTACGAGCAGTACTTC. The genes are TRBV6-2 or TRBV6-3 and TRBJ2-7; weak D call: TRBD2 (5 bases). The CDR3 extends over 14 amino acids. From germline, CDR1 is MNHEY and CDR2 SVGEGT. Trimming took 7 bases from V and 1 from J, leaving 14 bases between them.

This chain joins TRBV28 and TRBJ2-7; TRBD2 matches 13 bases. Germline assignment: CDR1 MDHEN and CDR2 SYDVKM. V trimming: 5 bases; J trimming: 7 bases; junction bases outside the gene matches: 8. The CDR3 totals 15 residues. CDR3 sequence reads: CASSVGSTSGGEQYF. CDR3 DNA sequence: TGTGCCAGCAGTGTGGGTTCGACTAGCGGGGGGGAGCAGTACTTC.

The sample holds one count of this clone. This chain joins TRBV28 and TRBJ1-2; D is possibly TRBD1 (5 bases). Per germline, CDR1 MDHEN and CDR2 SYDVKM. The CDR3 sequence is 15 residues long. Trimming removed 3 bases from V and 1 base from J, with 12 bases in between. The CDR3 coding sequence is TGTGCCAGCAGTTTTGGGGGGGTTAGTAACTATGGCTACACCTTC. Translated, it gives CASSFGGVSNYGYTF.

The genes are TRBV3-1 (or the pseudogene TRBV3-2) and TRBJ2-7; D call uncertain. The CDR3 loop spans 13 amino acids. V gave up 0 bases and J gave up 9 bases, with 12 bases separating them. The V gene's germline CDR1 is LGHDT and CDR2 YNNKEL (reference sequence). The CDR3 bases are TGTGCCAGCAGCCAAGATAACCCTCCGCCGCAGTACTTC. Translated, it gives CASSQDNPPPQYF.

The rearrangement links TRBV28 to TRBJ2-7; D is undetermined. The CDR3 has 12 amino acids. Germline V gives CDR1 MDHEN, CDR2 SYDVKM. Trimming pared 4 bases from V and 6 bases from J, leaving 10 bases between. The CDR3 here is CASSSFQVEQYF. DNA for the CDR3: TGTGCCAGCAGTTCGTTTCAGGTCGAGCAGTACTTC.

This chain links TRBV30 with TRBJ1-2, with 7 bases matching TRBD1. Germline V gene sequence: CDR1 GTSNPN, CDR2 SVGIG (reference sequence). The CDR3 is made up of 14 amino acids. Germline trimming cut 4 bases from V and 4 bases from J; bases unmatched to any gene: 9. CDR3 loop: CAWKGGGGGYGYTF. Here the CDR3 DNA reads TGTGCCTGGAAAGGAGGGGGCGGGGGCTATGGCTACACCTTC.

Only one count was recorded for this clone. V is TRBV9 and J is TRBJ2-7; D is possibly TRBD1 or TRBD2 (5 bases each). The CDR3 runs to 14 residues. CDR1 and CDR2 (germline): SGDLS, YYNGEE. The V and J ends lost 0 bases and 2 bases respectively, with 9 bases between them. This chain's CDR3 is CASSVAVGAYEQYF. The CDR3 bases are TGTGCCAGCAGCGTAGCCGTGGGGGCCTACGAGCAGTACTTC. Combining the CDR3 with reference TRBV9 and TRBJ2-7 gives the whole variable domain DSGVTQTPKHLITATGQRVTLRCSPRSGDLSVYWYQQSLDQGLQFLIQYYNGEERAKGNILERFSAQQFPDLHSELNLSSLELGDSALYFCASSVAVGAYEQYFGPGTRLTVT.

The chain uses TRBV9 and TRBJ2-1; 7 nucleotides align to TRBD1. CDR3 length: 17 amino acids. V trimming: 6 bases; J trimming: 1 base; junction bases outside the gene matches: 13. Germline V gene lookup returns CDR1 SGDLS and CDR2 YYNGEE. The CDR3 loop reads CASTHPPGGDSYNEQFF. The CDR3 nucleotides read TGTGCCAGCACTCACCCCCCAGGGGGTGATTCCTACAATGAGCAGTTCTTC.

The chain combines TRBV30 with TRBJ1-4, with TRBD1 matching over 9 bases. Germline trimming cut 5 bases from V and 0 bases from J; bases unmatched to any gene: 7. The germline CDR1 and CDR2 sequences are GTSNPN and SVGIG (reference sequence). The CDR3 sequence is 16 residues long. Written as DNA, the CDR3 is TGTGCCTGGGTGCCGGGACAGGGTGCAACTAATGAAAAACTGTTTTTT. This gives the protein CAWVPGQGATNEKLFF.

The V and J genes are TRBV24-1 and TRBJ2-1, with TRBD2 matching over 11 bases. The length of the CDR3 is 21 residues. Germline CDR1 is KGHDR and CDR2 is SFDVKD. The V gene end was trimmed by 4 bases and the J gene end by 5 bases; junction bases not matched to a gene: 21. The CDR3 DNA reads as TGTGCCACCAGTGAATATTTTACAGGACCCAAAACTAGCGGGAGAGACAATGAGCAGTTCTTC. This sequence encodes CATSEYFTGPKTSGRDNEQFF.

Here the CDR3 reads CASSFDTRTSGNTIYF. The CDR3 DNA reads TGCGCCAGCAGCTTTGACACGCGGACCTCTGGAAACACCATATATTTT. This chain links TRBV5-1 with TRBJ1-3; D gene unclear. CDR3 length: 16 residues. V shed 2 bases and J shed 0 bases, with 12 bases lying between them. Looked up from germline, CDR1 is SGHRS and CDR2 is YFSETQ.

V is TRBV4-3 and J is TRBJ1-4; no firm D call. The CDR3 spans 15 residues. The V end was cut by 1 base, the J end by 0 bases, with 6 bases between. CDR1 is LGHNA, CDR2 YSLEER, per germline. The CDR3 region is CASSQASATNEKLFF. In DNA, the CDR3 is TGCGCCAGCAGCCAAGCGTCAGCAACTAATGAAAAACTGTTTTTT.